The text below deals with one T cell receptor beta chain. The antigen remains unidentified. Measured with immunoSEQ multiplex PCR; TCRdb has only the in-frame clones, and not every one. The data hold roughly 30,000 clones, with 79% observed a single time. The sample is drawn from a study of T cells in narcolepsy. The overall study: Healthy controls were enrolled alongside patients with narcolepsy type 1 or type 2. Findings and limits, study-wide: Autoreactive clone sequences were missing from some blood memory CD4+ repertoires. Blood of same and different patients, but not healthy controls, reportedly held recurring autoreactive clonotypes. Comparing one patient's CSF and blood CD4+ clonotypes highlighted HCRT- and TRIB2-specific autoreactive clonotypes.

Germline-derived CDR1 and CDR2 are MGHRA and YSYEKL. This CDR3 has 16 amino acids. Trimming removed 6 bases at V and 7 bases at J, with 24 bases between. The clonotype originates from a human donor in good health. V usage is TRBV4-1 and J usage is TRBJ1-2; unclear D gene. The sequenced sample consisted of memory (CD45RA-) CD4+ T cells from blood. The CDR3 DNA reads TGCGCCAGCAGTCGCCCCGGGAGCCCCCAGGAACGTGGCTACACCTTC. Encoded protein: CASSRPGSPQERGYTF.